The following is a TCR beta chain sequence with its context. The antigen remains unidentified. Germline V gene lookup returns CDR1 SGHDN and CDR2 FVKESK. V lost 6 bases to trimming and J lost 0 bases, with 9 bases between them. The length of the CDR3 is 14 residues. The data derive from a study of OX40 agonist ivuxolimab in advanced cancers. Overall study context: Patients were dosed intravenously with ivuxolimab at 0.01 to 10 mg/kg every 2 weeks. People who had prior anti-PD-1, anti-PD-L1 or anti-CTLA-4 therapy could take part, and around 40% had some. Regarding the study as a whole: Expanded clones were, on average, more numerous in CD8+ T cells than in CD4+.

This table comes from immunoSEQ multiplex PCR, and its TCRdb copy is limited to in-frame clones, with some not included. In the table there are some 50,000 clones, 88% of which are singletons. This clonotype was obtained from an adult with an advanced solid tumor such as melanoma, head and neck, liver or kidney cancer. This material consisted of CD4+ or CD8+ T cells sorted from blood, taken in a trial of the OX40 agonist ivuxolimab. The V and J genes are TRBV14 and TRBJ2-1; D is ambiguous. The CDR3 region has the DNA TGTGCCAGCAGTCGACACTACTCCTACAATGAGCAGTTCTTC. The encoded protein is CASSRHYSYNEQFF.